The 29 T cell receptor beta chains in this list originate from one sample, sequenced in a study of T cells in Graves' hyperthyroidism and ophthalmopathy. Regions amplified from RNA transcripts were the TCR beta CDR3 regions. An initial round of RT-PCR targeting the TCR CDR3 relied on the HTBI primer set. Each CDR3 protein gets one entry after TCRdb re-called the multiplex PCR reads with MiXCR. The table lists a few hundred thousand distinct CDR3 sequences, more than 15% of them singletons. Sequencing input: blood. The receptors derive from a woman in her thirties or forties with Graves' ophthalmopathy.

This clonotype was counted many times. The chain carries TRBV20-1 and TRBJ2-7; D perhaps matches TRBD1 (5 bases). The CDR3 has 16 residues. Germline CDR1 reads DFQATT; CDR2 reads SNEGSKA (reference sequence). V lost 4 bases and J lost 0, with 19 bases in between. CDR3 protein: CSANRDRPFSSYEQYF. The CDR3 coding sequence is TGCAGTGCTAACCGTGACAGACCCTTTAGCTCCTACGAGCAGTACTTC.

This clonotype was seen at least ten times. V gene TRBV7-3 combines with J gene TRBJ2-1, with D unresolved. CDR1 and CDR2 (germline): SGHTA, FQGTGA. V was pared by 5 bases and J by 4 bases, with 9 bases between. The CDR3 spans 13 residues. CDR3 region: CASSQGVYNEQFF. In DNA form, the CDR3 reads TGTGCCAGCAGCCAAGGAGTTTACAATGAGCAGTTCTTC.

This clonotype was counted a few times. This rearrangement joins TRBV11-2 to TRBJ1-1; D uncertain. Germline CDR1 reads SGHAT; CDR2 reads FQNNGV. V was shortened by 1 base and J by 6 bases, with 9 bases between the two germline ends. This CDR3 has 13 residues. DNA of the CDR3: TGTGCCAGCAGCTTAGCCTGGGAACCTGAAGCTTTCTTT. Its protein is CASSLAWEPEAFF.

This clonotype was seen many times. The chain is built from TRBV20-1 and TRBJ2-1, with TRBD2 matching over 10 bases. Unmatched junction bases numbered 4, after V lost 1 base and J lost 4 bases. This CDR3 is built from 15 residues. Germline-derived CDR1 and CDR2 are DFQATT and SNEGSKA (reference sequence). The CDR3 bases are TGCAGTGCTAGAGGAACTAGCGGGGTATACAATGAGCAGTTCTTC. The encoded protein is CSARGTSGVYNEQFF.

The rearrangement joins TRBV9 to TRBJ2-1, with 13 bases that match TRBD2. Germline V gene sequence: CDR1 SGDLS, CDR2 YYNGEE. The CDR3 extends over 16 amino acids. With V trimmed by 4 bases and J by 6 bases, 7 bases remained unmatched. CDR3 sequence: CASSPQLAGGLNEQFF. DNA for the CDR3: TGTGCCAGCAGCCCACAACTAGCGGGAGGGCTCAATGAGCAGTTCTTC.

This rearrangement joins TRBV20-1 to TRBJ2-7; 16 nucleotides match TRBD2. The CDR3 contains 16 residues. Trimming at V came to 6 bases and at J to 3 bases, leaving 8 bases not matched to a gene. Per germline, CDR1 DFQATT and CDR2 SNEGSKA (reference sequence). The CDR3 here is CSARSGTSGGGYEQYF. The CDR3 DNA reads as TGCAGTGCAAGATCCGGGACTAGCGGGGGGGGCTACGAGCAGTACTTC.

This chain links TRBV7-9 with TRBJ2-7; D is ambiguous. In germline, CDR1 is SEHNR, CDR2 FQNEAQ (reference sequence). V was clipped by 3 bases and J by 2 bases, with 8 bases between them. The CDR3 sequence is 13 residues long. CDR3 in DNA: TGTGCCAGCAGCTTCGACGACACCTACGAGCAGTACTTC. Translated: CASSFDDTYEQYF. The complete variable domain, with remaining parts taken from reference TRBV7-9 and TRBJ2-7, reads DTGVSQNPRHKITKRGQNVTFRCDPISEHNRLYWYRQTLGQGPEFLTYFQNEAQLEKSRLLSDRFSAERPKGSFSTLEIQRTEQGDSAMYLCASSFDDTYEQYFGPGTRLTVT.

The sample holds a few counts of this clonotype. The J gene is TRBJ2-1, the V gene TRBV2, with D perhaps TRBD2 (5 bases). The CDR3 is 17 amino acids. V lost 7 bases to trimming and J lost 4 bases, with 23 bases between them. Per germline, CDR1 SNHLY and CDR2 FYNNEI. The CDR3 here is CASTKRYFTSVYNEQFF. CDR3 nucleotide sequence: TGTGCCAGCACCAAACGATACTTTACTAGTGTTTACAATGAGCAGTTCTTC.

The chain combines TRBV28 with TRBJ2-7, with 11 bases identical to TRBD1. There are 16 residues in the CDR3. The trim removed 6 bases at V and 3 bases at J, leaving 10 bases unmatched. Germline CDR1 reads MDHEN; CDR2 reads SYDVKM. The CDR3 DNA reads TGTGCCAGCAGCTCGGGGGGACAGGGGGGGTACTACGAGCAGTACTTC. It yields the protein CASSSGGQGGYYEQYF. The entire variable domain, with the rest obtained from reference TRBV28 and TRBJ2-7, is as follows: DVKVTQSSRYLVKRTGEKVFLECVQDMDHENMFWYRQDPGLGLRLIYFSYDVKMKEKGDIPEGYSVSREKKERFSLILESASTNQTSMYLCASSSGGQGGYYEQYFGPGTRLTVT.

This clonotype turned up a few times. The rearrangement joins TRBV11-2 to TRBJ2-7; a possible D gene is TRBD1 (6 bases). The germline gives CDR1 SGHAT, CDR2 FQNNGV. CDR3 length: 14 amino acids. V shed 1 base and J shed 6 bases, with 13 bases lying between them. The CDR3 loop reads CASSLARGWGEQYF. DNA of the CDR3: TGTGCCAGCAGCTTAGCCAGGGGCTGGGGCGAGCAGTACTTC.

This clonotype was counted many times. The chain links TRBV28 to TRBJ2-5; TRBD2 agrees at 9 bases. CDR3 length equals 12 residues. V shed 3 bases and J 10 bases; nucleotides not matched to a gene: 3. CDR1 is MDHEN, CDR2 SYDVKM, per germline. This CDR3 is CASSFPSGNQYF. CDR3 sequence (DNA): TGTGCCAGCAGTTTCCCTAGCGGGAACCAGTACTTC.

This sequence joins TRBV2 and TRBJ1-5, with D perhaps matching TRBD1 (6 bases). The length of the CDR3 is 17 residues. V lost 7 bases, J lost 0 bases, and 19 bases lay in between. Germline assignment: CDR1 SNHLY and CDR2 FYNNEI. This CDR3 reads CASTLGQLIYSNQPQHF. The CDR3, as DNA: TGTGCCAGCACTCTCGGACAGCTAATATATAGCAATCAGCCCCAGCATTTT.

This clonotype was detected many times. The V call is TRBV20-1, the J call TRBJ2-7; 16 bases fit TRBD2. The V segment lost 5 bases and the J segment 3 bases; nucleotides outside the gene matches: 10. CDR3 length: 17 residues. Germline V CDR1 and CDR2: DFQATT, SNEGSKA (reference sequence). The CDR3 DNA follows: TGCAGTGCTGGGGCCCCCGGGACTAGCGGGGGGGGCTACGAGCAGTACTTC. Translated, it gives CSAGAPGTSGGGYEQYF.

In this sample, this clonotype turned up a few times. The chain uses TRBV5-6 and TRBJ1-1; 8 bases agree with TRBD1. The germline CDR1 and CDR2 sequences are SGHDT and YYEEEE. This CDR3 contains 14 residues. With V trimmed by 5 bases and J by 0 bases, 3 bases remained unmatched. The CDR3 here is CASRAGQVNTEAFF. CDR3 nucleotides: TGTGCCAGCAGAGCGGGACAGGTGAACACTGAAGCTTTCTTT. The full variable domain, with the rest looked up from reference TRBV5-6 and TRBJ1-1, is DAGVTQSPTHLIKTRGQQVTLRCSPKSGHDTVSWYQQALGQGPQFIFQYYEEEERQRGNFPDRFSGHQFPNYSSELNVNALLLGDSALYLCASRAGQVNTEAFFGQGTRLTVV.

This clonotype was detected only a few times. This sequence joins TRBV6-1 and TRBJ2-1, with 12 bases aligning to TRBD2. This CDR3 is 16 amino acids long. Unmatched junction bases numbered 11, after V lost 7 bases and J lost 7 bases. CDR1 is MNHNS and CDR2 is SASEGT in the germline V gene. CDR3 sequence: CASILHASGGGNEQFF. CDR3 nucleotide sequence: TGTGCCAGCATCTTACACGCTAGCGGGGGGGGAAATGAGCAGTTCTTC.

This sequence joins TRBV5-1 and TRBJ2-7, with 7 bases aligning to TRBD1. Germline trimming cut 0 bases from V and 1 base from J; bases unmatched to any gene: 7. Germline V CDR1 and CDR2: SGHRS, YFSETQ. The CDR3 extends over 16 amino acids. The CDR3 spells CASSLAPGQNSYEQYF. CDR3 nucleotides: TGCGCCAGCAGCTTGGCCCCGGGACAGAATTCCTACGAGCAGTACTTC.

On this clonotype itself: A much larger clone differs from this one at a single base, so this may be a read error. J is TRBJ1-5 and V is TRBV12-3 or TRBV12-4; D perhaps matches TRBD1 (5 bases). V shed 6 bases and J shed 1 base, with 13 bases lying between them. The CDR3 is 15 amino acids. The CDR3 spells CASRSGRKSNQPQHF. The CDR3 coding sequence is TGTGCCAGCAGGTCGGGACGGAAAAGCAATCAGCCCCAGCATTTT.

This clonotype was observed many times. This chain connects TRBV11-2 to TRBJ2-1; D gene uncertain. V was shortened by 5 bases and J by 4 bases, with 12 bases between the two germline ends. Germline CDR1 is SGHAT and CDR2 is FQNNGV. The CDR3 loop spans 14 amino acids. CDR3 sequence: CASSPPRRYNEQFF. CDR3 nucleotide sequence: TGTGCCAGCAGCCCCCCGAGACGGTACAATGAGCAGTTCTTC. The variable domain in full, completed from reference TRBV11-2 and TRBJ2-1, reads EAGVAQSPRYKIIEKRQSVAFWCNPISGHATLYWYQQILGQGPKLLIQFQNNGVVDDSQLPKDRFSAERLKGVDSTLKIQPAKLEDSAVYLCASSPPRRYNEQFFGPGTRLTVL.

This clonotype has ten or more counts. The CDR3 sequence is CASSEWDQDRYEQYF. The DNA for the CDR3 is TGTGCCAGCAGTGAATGGGATCAGGACCGCTACGAGCAGTACTTC. The chain has TRBV6-1 and TRBJ2-7; D uncertain. The CDR3 runs 15 residues. Between the trimmed V and J ends, which lost 2 bases and 3 bases, there was a span of 14 bases. The germline V gene has CDR1 MNHNS and CDR2 SASEGT.

Ten or more counts support this clonotype. The rearrangement links TRBV3-1 to TRBJ1-6; D unresolved. CDR1 is LGHDT, CDR2 YNNKEL, per germline (reference sequence). This CDR3 comprises 14 residues. Trimming pared 1 base from V and 7 bases from J, leaving 8 bases between. CDR3 in amino acids: CASSQGGGNSPLHF. The CDR3 DNA reads as TGTGCCAGCAGCCAAGGTGGTGGGAATTCACCCCTCCACTTT.

The sample holds many counts of this clonotype. The chain employs TRBV28 and TRBJ2-3, with 7 positions matching TRBD1. V was pared by 9 bases and J by 2 bases, with 8 bases of the junction left unmatched. Germline V CDR1 and CDR2: MDHEN, SYDVKM. The CDR3 length is 14 residues. CDR3 in DNA: TGTGCCAGTAATATGGGACAGATCACAGATACGCAGTATTTT. Translation gives CASNMGQITDTQYF.

In DNA, the CDR3 is TGTGCCAGTAACAGGGGGGTAGGGGAGACCCAGTACTTC. It translates to CASNRGVGETQYF. J is TRBJ2-5 and V is TRBV2; TRBD1 agrees at 8 bases. This CDR3 spans 13 amino acids. CDR1 and CDR2 (germline): SNHLY, FYNNEI. The V and J ends lost 9 bases and 5 bases, in that order; junction bases with no gene match: 8.

The chain is built from TRBV5-1 and TRBJ1-1; D call uncertain. Germline values: CDR1 SGHRS, CDR2 YFSETQ. Between the trimmed V and J ends, which lost 2 bases and 3 bases, there was a span of 14 bases. This CDR3 spans 15 amino acids. The CDR3, as DNA: TGCGCCAGCAGCTTATGGGAAACCCTCCACACTGAAGCTTTCTTT. Amino acid sequence: CASSLWETLHTEAFF. The variable domain in full, with the rest retrieved from reference TRBV5-1 and TRBJ1-1, is KAGVTQTPRYLIKTRGQQVTLSCSPISGHRSVSWYQQTPGQGLQFLFEYFSETQRNKGNFPGRFSGRQFSNSRSEMNVSTLELGDSALYLCASSLWETLHTEAFFGQGTRLTVV.

A word on this clonotype: With a much larger clone just one base away, this may be a read error. V gene TRBV28 combines with J gene TRBJ2-1, with 8 bases aligning to TRBD2. The DNA end is a closer match to TRBJ2-7, so the J assignment may be wrong. The CDR3 is 15 amino acids. CDR1 MDHEN and CDR2 SYDVKM come from the germline V gene. CDR3 sequence: CASSLLAGNYNEQYF. The DNA of the CDR3 is TGTGCCAGCAGTTTATTAGCGGGGAACTACAATGAGCAGTACTTC.

This clonotype was observed a few times. V and J are TRBV19 and TRBJ2-2; no definite D call. V gave up 5 bases and J gave up 7 bases, with 11 bases separating them. The CDR3 is 13 residues long. Germline V CDR1 and CDR2: LNHDA, SQIVND (reference sequence). The CDR3 region is CASSVVSSGELFF. DNA for the CDR3: TGTGCCAGTAGTGTCGTGTCGAGCGGGGAGCTGTTTTTT.

The V gene is TRBV3-1, the J gene TRBJ2-6, with D possibly being TRBD1 (6 bases). The ends were cut back, 3 bases at V and 0 bases at J, with 12 bases in the middle. The CDR3 consists of 17 residues. Per the germline V gene, CDR1 is LGHDT and CDR2 is YNNKEL (reference sequence). CDR3 sequence (DNA): TGTGCCAGCAGCCAGAGCCAGGGGCGCTCTGGGGCCAACGTCCTGACTTTC. Protein sequence: CASSQSQGRSGANVLTF.

This clonotype turned up a few times. The chain couples TRBV4-1 to TRBJ1-5; tentative D call: TRBD1 (5 bases). Germline CDR1 reads MGHRA; CDR2 reads YSYEKL. V was cut by 4 bases and J by 5 bases, with 12 bases left in between. This CDR3 region has 14 residues. Here the CDR3 reads CASSLQEGHQPQHF. CDR3 bases: TGCGCCAGCAGCCTTCAGGAGGGACATCAGCCCCAGCATTTT.

This clonotype has only a few counts. The genes are TRBV6-1 and TRBJ1-1, with a weak D call TRBD1 (5 bases). This CDR3 comprises 15 residues. CDR1 is MNHNS and CDR2 is SASEGT in the germline V gene. The V end lost 1 base, the J end lost 4 bases, and 13 bases lay between the germline ends. The CDR3 nucleotides are TGTGCCAGCAGTGAAGTCCGGGGCCTGGCCACTGAAGCTTTCTTT. Translating it yields CASSEVRGLATEAFF.

This clonotype appeared many times. This chain uses TRBV5-1 with TRBJ2-1, with TRBD1 identical over 7 bases. Losses at the gene ends were 6 bases for V and 5 bases for J; bases not matched to a gene: 8. CDR3 length: 14 amino acids. CDR1 is SGHRS, CDR2 YFSETQ, per germline. This CDR3 reads CASTGQPPNNEQFF. The CDR3, as DNA: TGCGCCAGCACGGGACAGCCGCCCAACAATGAGCAGTTCTTC.